The following is a TCR beta chain sequence with its context. The antigen remains undetermined. V was shortened by 5 bases and J by 1 base, with 8 bases between the two germline ends. CDR3 length: 13 residues. Germline lookup yields CDR1 MNHEY and CDR2 SMNVEV (reference sequence). These data are taken from a study of response to subunit inactivated influenza vaccine. Study-wide findings and caveats: Researchers suggested that each seasonal influenza vaccination recruits few new T cells.

TCRdb redid the calling of the RT-PCR reads with MiXCR, one entry per CDR3 protein. The table lists 500,000 to 600,000 distinct CDR3 sequences, approximately 12% of them singletons. The sequence was collected from a man between 50 and 59 years old who received an inactivated influenza vaccine. The sequencing here drew on PBMCs from blood, taken on the day of vaccination. The chain combines TRBV27 with TRBJ1-1; D remains unclear. CDR3 coding DNA: TGTGCCAGCAGTATCAGCAAGAACACTGAAGCTTTCTTT. It encodes CASSISKNTEAFF.